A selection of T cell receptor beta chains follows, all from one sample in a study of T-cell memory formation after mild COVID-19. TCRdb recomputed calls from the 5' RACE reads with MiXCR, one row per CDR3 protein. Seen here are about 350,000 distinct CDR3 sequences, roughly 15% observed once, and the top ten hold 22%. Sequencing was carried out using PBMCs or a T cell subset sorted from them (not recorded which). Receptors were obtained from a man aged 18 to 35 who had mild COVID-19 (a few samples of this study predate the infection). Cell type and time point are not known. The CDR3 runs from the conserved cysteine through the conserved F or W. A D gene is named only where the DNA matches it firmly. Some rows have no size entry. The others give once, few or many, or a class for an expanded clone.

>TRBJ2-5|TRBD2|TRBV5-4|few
CASRISGGAGDETQYF
TGTGCCAGCAGGATAAGCGGGGGGGCTGGGGACGAGACCCAGTACTTC
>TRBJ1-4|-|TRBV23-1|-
CASSHTGTDEKLFF
TGCGCCAGCAGTCACACCGGGACTGATGAAAAACTGTTTTTT
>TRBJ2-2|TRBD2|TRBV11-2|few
CASSLLAVAFTGELFF
TGTGCCAGCAGCTTACTAGCGGTGGCGTTCACCGGGGAGCTGTTTTTT
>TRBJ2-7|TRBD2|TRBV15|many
CATSSIAGSTYEQYF
TGTGCCACCAGCAGTATAGCGGGGTCCACCTACGAGCAGTACTTC
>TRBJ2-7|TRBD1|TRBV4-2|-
CASSRFGTGGAVYEQYF
TGTGCCAGCAGCCGGTTTGGGACAGGGGGCGCGGTCTACGAGCAGTACTTC
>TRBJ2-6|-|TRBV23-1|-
CASSQLGSGANVLTF
TGCGCCAGCAGTCAGCTGGGGTCTGGGGCCAACGTCCTGACTTTC
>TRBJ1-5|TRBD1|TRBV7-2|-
CASSLWDRDPQHF
TGTGCCAGCAGCTTATGGGACAGGGACCCCCAGCATTTT
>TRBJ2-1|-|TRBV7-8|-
CASSFEGFSEQFF
TGTGCCAGCAGCTTCGAGGGGTTTAGTGAGCAGTTCTTC
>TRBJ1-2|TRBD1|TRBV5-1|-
CASSQPDRGRGYTF
TGCGCCAGCAGCCAACCCGACAGGGGAAGGGGCTACACCTTC
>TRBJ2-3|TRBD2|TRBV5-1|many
CASSRGLDTDTQYF
TGCGCCAGCAGTCGAGGACTAGACACAGATACGCAGTATTTT
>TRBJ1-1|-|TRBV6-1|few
CASSPIGGVTEAFF
TGTGCCAGCAGTCCAATTGGGGGGGTTACTGAAGCTTTCTTT
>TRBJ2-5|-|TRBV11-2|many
CASSSMTDQETQYF
TGTGCCAGCAGCTCGATGACGGATCAAGAGACCCAGTACTTC
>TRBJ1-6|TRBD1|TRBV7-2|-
CASSSQGQTYNSPLHF
TGTGCCAGCAGCTCGCAGGGACAGACTTATAATTCACCCCTCCACTTT
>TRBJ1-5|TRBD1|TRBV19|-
CASAGTGGNQPQHF
TGTGCCAGCGCCGGGACAGGGGGCAATCAGCCACAGCATTTT
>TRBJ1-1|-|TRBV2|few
CASSEVGGGTEAFF
TGTGCCAGCAGTGAAGTGGGGGGAGGCACTGAAGCTTTCTTT
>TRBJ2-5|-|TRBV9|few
CASSVADETQYF
TGTGCCAGCAGCGTAGCTGACGAGACCCAGTACTTC
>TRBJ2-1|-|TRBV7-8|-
CASSFTPGEQFF
TGTGCCAGCAGCTTCACCCCGGGGGAGCAGTTCTTC
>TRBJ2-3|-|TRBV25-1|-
CASSDWRGGADTQYF
TGTGCCAGCAGTGATTGGCGGGGTGGAGCAGATACGCAGTATTTT
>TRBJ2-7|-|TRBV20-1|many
CSARAPGVYEQYF
TGCAGTGCTAGAGCCCCAGGGGTCTACGAGCAGTACTTC
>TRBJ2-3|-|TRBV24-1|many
CATSRDRSSTDTQYF
TGTGCCACCAGCCGAGACAGGAGTAGCACAGATACGCAGTATTTT
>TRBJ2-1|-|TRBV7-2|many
CASSSSREQFF
TGTGCCAGCAGCTCTAGCCGGGAGCAGTTCTTC
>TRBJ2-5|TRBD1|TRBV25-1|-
CASSDRGRGRETQYF
TGTGCCAGCAGTGATAGGGGAAGGGGGCGAGAGACCCAGTACTTC
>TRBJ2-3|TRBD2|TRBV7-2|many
CASSSGLVTDTQYF
TGTGCCAGCAGCTCCGGACTAGTCACAGATACGCAGTATTTT
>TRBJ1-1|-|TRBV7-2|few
CASSSPNGGTEAFF
TGTGCCAGCAGCTCCCCGAACGGGGGCACTGAAGCTTTCTTT
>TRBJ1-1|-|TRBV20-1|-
CSAEQEPNTEAFF
TGCAGTGCTGAACAGGAACCGAACACTGAAGCTTTCTTT
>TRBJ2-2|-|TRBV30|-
CAWSGVGELFF
TGTGCCTGGAGTGGAGTAGGGGAGCTGTTTTTT
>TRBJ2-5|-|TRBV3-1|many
CASSRRQETQYF
TGTGCCAGCAGCCGGCGCCAAGAGACCCAGTACTTC
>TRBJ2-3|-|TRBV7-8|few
CASSRPTVLLSTDTQYF
TGTGCCAGCAGCCGTCCGACAGTACTCTTATCCACAGATACGCAGTATTTT
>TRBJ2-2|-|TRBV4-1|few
CASSQGRAWTGELFF
TGCGCCAGCAGCCAAGGCAGGGCGTGGACCGGGGAGCTGTTTTTT
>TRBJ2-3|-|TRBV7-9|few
CASSQRLVHIPDTQYF
TGTGCCAGCAGCCAGAGACTTGTCCATATCCCAGATACGCAGTATTTT
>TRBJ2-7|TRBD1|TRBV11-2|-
CASREWDRVEYEQYF
TGTGCCTCTCGGGAATGGGACAGGGTGGAGTACGAGCAGTACTTC
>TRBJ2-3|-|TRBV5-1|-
CASSREEGTLTDTQYF
TGCGCCAGCAGCCGCGAGGAGGGGACCCTTACAGATACGCAGTATTTT
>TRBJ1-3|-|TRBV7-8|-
CASSLSAGAAGNTIYF
TGTGCCAGCAGCTTATCCGCAGGGGCAGCTGGAAACACCATATATTTT
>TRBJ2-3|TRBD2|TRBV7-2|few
CASSLGGTGGLQYF
TGTGCCAGCAGCTTAGGTGGGACGGGAGGTTTGCAGTATTTT
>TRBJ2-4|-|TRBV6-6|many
CASSYSGGNIQYF
TGTGCCAGCAGTTACTCGGGTGGAAACATTCAGTACTTC
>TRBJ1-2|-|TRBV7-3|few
CASSPTPTDDLEGYTF
TGTGCCAGCAGCCCTACGCCGACGGACGACCTAGAGGGCTACACCTTC
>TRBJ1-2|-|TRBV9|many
CASSVAESANYGYTF
TGTGCCAGCAGCGTAGCTGAGAGCGCTAACTATGGCTACACCTTC
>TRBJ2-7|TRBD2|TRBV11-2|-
CASSSVKGGFEQYF
TGTGCCAGCAGCTCCGTAAAGGGAGGGTTCGAGCAGTACTTC
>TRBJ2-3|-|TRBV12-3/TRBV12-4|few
CASSFGGPPDTQYF
TGTGCCAGCAGTTTTGGGGGGCCGCCAGATACGCAGTATTTT
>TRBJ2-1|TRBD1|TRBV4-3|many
CASSQSGTAYNEQFF
TGCGCCAGCAGCCAATCCGGGACAGCCTACAATGAGCAGTTCTTC
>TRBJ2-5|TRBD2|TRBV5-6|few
CASSPWQRGGYQETQYF
TGTGCCAGCAGCCCCTGGCAGCGGGGGGGGTACCAAGAGACCCAGTACTTC
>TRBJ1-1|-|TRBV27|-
CASRVMGIGNTEAFF
TGTGCCAGCAGGGTTATGGGGATCGGTAACACTGAAGCTTTCTTT
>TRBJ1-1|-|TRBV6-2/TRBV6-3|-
CASSYSWGSENTEAFF
TGTGCCAGCAGTTACTCCTGGGGATCGGAGAACACTGAAGCTTTCTTT
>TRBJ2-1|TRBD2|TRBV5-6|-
CASSLGLAPYNEQFF
TGTGCCAGCAGCTTGGGACTAGCCCCCTACAATGAGCAGTTCTTC
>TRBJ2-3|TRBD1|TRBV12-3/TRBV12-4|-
CASVRTGGTDTQYF
TGTGCCAGCGTTAGGACAGGGGGCACAGATACGCAGTATTTT
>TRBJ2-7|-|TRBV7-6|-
CASSRVGYEQYF
TGTGCCAGCAGTCGCGTGGGCTACGAGCAGTACTTC
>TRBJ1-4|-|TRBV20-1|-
CSAVPTATNEKLFF
TGCAGTGCTGTGCCTACGGCAACTAATGAAAAACTGTTTTTT
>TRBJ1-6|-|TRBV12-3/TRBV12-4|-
CASSTGGESPLHF
TGTGCCAGCAGTACGGGGGGAGAATCACCCCTCCACTTT